This TCR beta chain was documented in a study of shared clonotypes between healthy human individuals. General study findings and limits: Clonotype sharing across four donors was observed for around 5% of naive CD4 clonotypes. Generation probabilities were higher for clonotypes shared across all four sorted-subset donors than for unshared ones. Estimated clonotype richness was generally higher in naive than memory subsets.

The CDR3 extends over 13 amino acids. Per germline, CDR1 SGHRS and CDR2 YFSETQ. Trimming took 2 bases from V and 3 from J, leaving 9 bases between them. This clone was seen a single time. The antigen is undetermined. The same CDR3 arises from other DNA sequences in this sample as well. Here immunoSEQ multiplex PCR was the method, and the copy in TCRdb shows in-frame clones only, minus some. The sample has 2 million to 2.5 million clones; over 90% are singletons. The TCR originated in a man aged 18-30 years in good health. Some clones in this sample may be carry-over from other donors' samples. This chain joins TRBV5-1 and TRBJ2-7, with TRBD2 as a possible D gene (5 bases). The sample comprised naive CD4+ T cells from PBMCs. Subset denoted: CD45RA+ positively selected. In DNA form, the CDR3 reads TGCGCCAGCAGCTTCGTCCGGGGCTACGAGCAGTACTTC. Protein product: CASSFVRGYEQYF.